A selection of T cell receptor beta chains follows, all from one sample in a study of blood T cell repertoires in COVID-19. Libraries were prepared by immunoSEQ multiplex PCR; TCRdb keeps only in-frame clonotypes and omits some of them. The data contain approximately 170,000 clones, 83% of them singletons. Sequencing was performed on peripheral blood. All receptors come from a woman older than 75 with acute or convalescent COVID-19. The CDR3 runs from the conserved cysteine through the conserved F or W. Fields, in order: clone size, J gene, V gene, D gene, CDR3 DNA, CDR3 protein. A D gene is named only where the DNA matches it firmly. The size of a clone is reported for some rows only, either as once, few or many, or as a class for expanded clones.

abundance: NA
j_gene: TRBJ1-2
v_gene: TRBV6-4
d_gene: TRBD1
CDR3nt: TGTGCCAGCAGTCAGACAGGGGGCGTTGATGGCTACACCTTC
CDR3aa: CASSQTGGVDGYTF

abundance: NA
j_gene: TRBJ1-5
v_gene: TRBV2
d_gene: TRBD1
CDR3nt: TGTGCCAGCAGGGGGACAGGGGGCAGCAATCAGCCCCAGCATTTT
CDR3aa: CASRGTGGSNQPQHF

abundance: NA
j_gene: TRBJ1-2
v_gene: TRBV29-1
d_gene: TRBD1
CDR3nt: TGCAGCGCCGTGACAGGGGGCGCGAACTATGGCTACACCTTC
CDR3aa: CSAVTGGANYGYTF

abundance: NA
j_gene: TRBJ2-5
v_gene: TRBV29-1
d_gene: NA
CDR3nt: TGCAGCGTTGAGGAGGGTTCATGGGAGACCCAGTACTTC
CDR3aa: CSVEEGSWETQYF

abundance: few
j_gene: TRBJ1-2
v_gene: TRBV4-1
d_gene: NA
CDR3nt: TGCGCCAGCAGCCAAGCCCAGGGATATGGCTACACCTTC
CDR3aa: CASSQAQGYGYTF

abundance: NA
j_gene: TRBJ2-7
v_gene: TRBV6-2/TRBV6-3
d_gene: TRBD2
CDR3nt: TGTGCCAGCAGTTACCCACTAGCGGCTTCCTACGAGCAGTACTTC
CDR3aa: CASSYPLAASYEQYF

abundance: NA
j_gene: TRBJ1-1
v_gene: TRBV28
d_gene: NA
CDR3nt: TGTGCCAGCAGTTTAAGTGGGGGCGTGTTAACTGAAGCTTTCTTT
CDR3aa: CASSLSGGVLTEAFF

abundance: NA
j_gene: TRBJ1-5
v_gene: TRBV6-1
d_gene: NA
CDR3nt: TGTGCCAGCAGTGAAATTGGGACTTATAGCAATCAGCCCCAGCATTTT
CDR3aa: CASSEIGTYSNQPQHF

abundance: few
j_gene: TRBJ1-1
v_gene: TRBV30
d_gene: NA
CDR3nt: TGTGCCTGGAGCATAGGACAGTCCCGGGGAGCTTTCTTT
CDR3aa: CAWSIGQSRGAFF

abundance: NA
j_gene: TRBJ1-1
v_gene: TRBV7-9
d_gene: NA
CDR3nt: TGTGCCAGCAGCGAGGACAGTACGAACACTGAAGCTTTCTTT
CDR3aa: CASSEDSTNTEAFF

abundance: NA
j_gene: TRBJ2-1
v_gene: TRBV2
d_gene: TRBD1
CDR3nt: TGTGCCAGCATGTTACAGGGGGCGCGAAACTCCTACAATGAGCAGTTCTTC
CDR3aa: CASMLQGARNSYNEQFF

abundance: NA
j_gene: TRBJ1-4
v_gene: TRBV28
d_gene: NA
CDR3nt: TGTGCCAGCAGTTGGGCAGGTACAAATGAAAAACTGTTTTTT
CDR3aa: CASSWAGTNEKLFF

abundance: few
j_gene: TRBJ1-6
v_gene: TRBV11-2
d_gene: TRBD1
CDR3nt: TGTGCCAGCAGCATACCTGGGACAGGGAGCAATTCACCCCTCCACTTT
CDR3aa: CASSIPGTGSNSPLHF

abundance: NA
j_gene: TRBJ2-5
v_gene: TRBV9
d_gene: TRBD1
CDR3nt: TGTGCCAGCAGCGTTAAGGGGACAGGGTACCAAGAGACCCAGTACTTC
CDR3aa: CASSVKGTGYQETQYF

abundance: NA
j_gene: TRBJ2-2
v_gene: TRBV11-3
d_gene: TRBD2
CDR3nt: TGTGCCAGCAGCTTAGGCCTAGCGGGAGAAGCAGGGAGCACCGGGGAGCTGTTTTTT
CDR3aa: CASSLGLAGEAGSTGELFF

abundance: NA
j_gene: TRBJ2-1
v_gene: TRBV7-8
d_gene: TRBD2
CDR3nt: TGTGCCAGCAGCTTAGAAGTTGGGGCGGGAGGGCACAATGAGCAGTTCTTC
CDR3aa: CASSLEVGAGGHNEQFF

abundance: few
j_gene: TRBJ1-5
v_gene: TRBV12-3/TRBV12-4
d_gene: NA
CDR3nt: TGTGCCAGCAGTTTTGGGGAGAATCAGCCCCAGCATTTT
CDR3aa: CASSFGENQPQHF

abundance: NA
j_gene: TRBJ2-2
v_gene: TRBV2
d_gene: TRBD2
CDR3nt: TGTGCCAGCAGTCGCGGGACTAGCGGCGGGGAGCTGTTTTTT
CDR3aa: CASSRGTSGGELFF

abundance: NA
j_gene: TRBJ2-2
v_gene: TRBV30
d_gene: NA
CDR3nt: TGTGCCTGGAATTTGGGGGGCACCGGGGAGCTGTTTTTT
CDR3aa: CAWNLGGTGELFF

abundance: NA
j_gene: TRBJ2-7
v_gene: TRBV25-1
d_gene: TRBD2
CDR3nt: TGTGCCAGCAGTGGGGGACTAGCGGTGTACGAGCAGTACTTC
CDR3aa: CASSGGLAVYEQYF

abundance: few
j_gene: TRBJ2-1
v_gene: TRBV11-2
d_gene: TRBD2
CDR3nt: TGTGCCAGCAGCGTCGGGGGGAACTCCTACAATGAGCAGTTCTTC
CDR3aa: CASSVGGNSYNEQFF

abundance: NA
j_gene: TRBJ2-5
v_gene: TRBV5-1
d_gene: NA
CDR3nt: TGCGCCAGCAGCTTGGGGCAGGGCGAGACCCAGTACTTC
CDR3aa: CASSLGQGETQYF

abundance: once
j_gene: TRBJ1-6
v_gene: TRBV18
d_gene: TRBD1
CDR3nt: TGTGCCAGCTCACCACCGGGACAGGGGGTCTCACCCCTCCACTTT
CDR3aa: CASSPPGQGVSPLHF

abundance: NA
j_gene: TRBJ2-3
v_gene: TRBV4-3
d_gene: NA
CDR3nt: TGCGCCAGCAGCCAATCCGACTATCTGCCAGATACGCAGTATTTT
CDR3aa: CASSQSDYLPDTQYF

abundance: NA
j_gene: TRBJ2-4
v_gene: TRBV18
d_gene: TRBD2
CDR3nt: TGTGCCAGCTCACCATTTCTCCGCATTGGCCCGGGAGGGCCTTTCGGAAACATTCAGTACTTC
CDR3aa: CASSPFLRIGPGGPFGNIQYF

abundance: NA
j_gene: TRBJ1-2
v_gene: TRBV25-1
d_gene: NA
CDR3nt: TGTGCCAGCAGTGAATGGGGGGGTTTCTTGGGCTACACCTTC
CDR3aa: CASSEWGGFLGYTF

abundance: NA
j_gene: TRBJ2-3
v_gene: TRBV5-1
d_gene: NA
CDR3nt: TGCGCCAGCAGCTTATACTCAGGGTGGACAGATACGCAGTATTTT
CDR3aa: CASSLYSGWTDTQYF

abundance: NA
j_gene: TRBJ2-2
v_gene: TRBV19
d_gene: TRBD1
CDR3nt: TGTGCCACCGTCGAGGGGGCTACGCTAACCGGGGAGCTGTTTTTT
CDR3aa: CATVEGATLTGELFF

abundance: NA
j_gene: TRBJ2-1
v_gene: TRBV5-8
d_gene: NA
CDR3nt: TGTGCCAGCAGCTTATCTGGCCGAGGCTCCTACAATGAGCAGTTCTTC
CDR3aa: CASSLSGRGSYNEQFF

abundance: NA
j_gene: TRBJ2-1
v_gene: TRBV5-4
d_gene: TRBD2
CDR3nt: TGTGCCAGCATGACTAGCGGGAGCTATGAGCAGTTCTTC
CDR3aa: CASMTSGSYEQFF

abundance: NA
j_gene: TRBJ2-6
v_gene: TRBV4-2
d_gene: TRBD1
CDR3nt: TGTGCCAGCAGCCCGGGACAGGGGGCGTCTGGGGCCAACGTCCTGACTTTC
CDR3aa: CASSPGQGASGANVLTF

abundance: NA
j_gene: TRBJ1-4
v_gene: TRBV28
d_gene: NA
CDR3nt: TGTGCCAGCAGCCCCGACCTACAGAGAAATGAAAAACTGTTTTTT
CDR3aa: CASSPDLQRNEKLFF

abundance: NA
j_gene: TRBJ2-7
v_gene: TRBV7-9
d_gene: NA
CDR3nt: TGTGCCAGCAGCAAGACTCTGTCCTACGAGCAGTACTTC
CDR3aa: CASSKTLSYEQYF

abundance: NA
j_gene: TRBJ2-1
v_gene: TRBV9
d_gene: TRBD1
CDR3nt: TGTGCCAGCAGCCCTGGGACAGGGGGCATGAATGAGCAGTTCTTC
CDR3aa: CASSPGTGGMNEQFF

abundance: NA
j_gene: TRBJ1-1
v_gene: TRBV29-1
d_gene: TRBD1
CDR3nt: TGCAGCGTGAAGAACAGGGGAGAGACTGAAGCTTTCTTT
CDR3aa: CSVKNRGETEAFF

abundance: NA
j_gene: TRBJ1-1
v_gene: TRBV3-1/TRBV3-2
d_gene: NA
CDR3nt: TGTGCCAGCAGCCAAGATCCGGTGAACACTGAAGCTTTCTTT
CDR3aa: CASSQDPVNTEAFF

abundance: NA
j_gene: TRBJ2-6
v_gene: TRBV19
d_gene: NA
CDR3nt: TGTGCCAGTAGTATAGCGGCCAGGGGAACTGGGGCCAACGTCCTGACTTTC
CDR3aa: CASSIAARGTGANVLTF

abundance: NA
j_gene: TRBJ2-1
v_gene: TRBV3-1/TRBV3-2
d_gene: TRBD2
CDR3nt: TGTGCCAGCAGCCAAGCAGCGGGAGTCAATGAGCAGTTCTTC
CDR3aa: CASSQAAGVNEQFF

abundance: NA
j_gene: TRBJ1-1
v_gene: TRBV27
d_gene: NA
CDR3nt: TGTGCCGGGAGCGACGGAGAGGACACTGAAGCTTTCTTT
CDR3aa: CAGSDGEDTEAFF

abundance: NA
j_gene: TRBJ2-1
v_gene: TRBV29-1
d_gene: TRBD1
CDR3nt: TGCAGCGCAGAAGGACAGGTAGGAAATGAGCAGTTCTTC
CDR3aa: CSAEGQVGNEQFF

abundance: NA
j_gene: TRBJ2-3
v_gene: TRBV6-2/TRBV6-3
d_gene: NA
CDR3nt: TGTGCCAGCAGCCACGGAACCGGGGGGCCCACAGATACGCAGTATTTT
CDR3aa: CASSHGTGGPTDTQYF

abundance: few
j_gene: TRBJ2-2
v_gene: TRBV19
d_gene: NA
CDR3nt: TGTGCCAGTAGTACAGGGATTGGCGGGGAGCTGTTTTTT
CDR3aa: CASSTGIGGELFF

abundance: NA
j_gene: TRBJ1-1
v_gene: TRBV29-1
d_gene: NA
CDR3nt: TGCAGCGTTGTAACAGTCACTGAAGCTTTCTTT
CDR3aa: CSVVTVTEAFF

abundance: NA
j_gene: TRBJ1-6
v_gene: TRBV5-1
d_gene: TRBD1
CDR3nt: TGCGCCAGCAGCTGGGGGGACAGGACAGTCGAATCACCCCTCCACTTT
CDR3aa: CASSWGDRTVESPLHF

abundance: NA
j_gene: TRBJ2-2
v_gene: TRBV4-3
d_gene: TRBD2
CDR3nt: TGCGCCAGCAGCCTCCGGCTAGCGGGGGGCAGCGGCACCGGGGAGCTGTTTTTT
CDR3aa: CASSLRLAGGSGTGELFF

abundance: NA
j_gene: TRBJ2-7
v_gene: TRBV7-9
d_gene: TRBD1
CDR3nt: TGTGCCAGCACCCCTGGACAGGGGGAATACGAGCAGTACTTC
CDR3aa: CASTPGQGEYEQYF

abundance: NA
j_gene: TRBJ2-1
v_gene: TRBV28
d_gene: TRBD2
CDR3nt: TGTGCCAGCAGTTCCCTTAGCGGGGGCTCCTACAATGAGCAGTTCTTC
CDR3aa: CASSSLSGGSYNEQFF

abundance: NA
j_gene: TRBJ1-4
v_gene: TRBV5-1
d_gene: TRBD1
CDR3nt: TGCGCCAGCAGCCTAAGGACAGGGGCGGAAAAACTGTTTTTT
CDR3aa: CASSLRTGAEKLFF